The text below deals with one TCR beta chain. The data were taken from a study of blood T cell repertoires in COVID-19. Study summary: Nucleic acid was either cDNA or gDNA, and it came from T cells, B-cell-depleted T cells, or PBMCs.

In the original processing: The assay estimated nucleated cells by amplifying reference gene primers. Produced via immunoSEQ multiplex PCR; TCRdb's table is partial and in-frame only. V and J calls and clone size follow that table, whereas D and trimming were derived from the DNA. The data show about 76,000 clones, more than 75% seen once. V lost 0 bases and J lost 4, with 25 bases in between. The germline V gene encodes CDR1 GTSNPN and CDR2 SVGIG (reference sequence). The length of the CDR3 is 19 residues. This TCR was recovered from an elderly woman with active or convalescent COVID-19. Sequences were obtained from peripheral blood. This chain joins TRBV30 and TRBJ1-5; D is uncertain. CDR3 amino acids: CAWSVYSLGGQSQNQPQHF. The CDR3 DNA is TGTGCCTGGAGTGTATATTCTTTGGGAGGGCAGTCACAAAATCAGCCCCAGCATTTT.